Reported below is one T cell receptor (beta chain). Antigen specificity is unknown. TCRdb re-analysed the 5' RACE reads in MiXCR, keeping a single row per CDR3 protein. The top ten hold roughly 5.5% of the sample, which has fewer than 450,000 distinct CDR3 sequences, under 30% seen once. This sample is drawn from a study of identical twins' blood T cells. Study conclusions and caveats: Mainly, cloneset size products determined shared clonotypes, twins included.

This CDR3 is 12 amino acids long. Germline CDR1 reads ENHRY; CDR2 reads SYGVKD. Trimming left V 6 bases short and J 6 bases short, with 11 bases between. This TCR was sampled from a woman between 18 and 55 years old in good health. Sequencing used PBMCs. The gene calls are TRBV10-3 and TRBJ1-2, with D possibly being TRBD1 (5 bases). The CDR3 coding sequence is TGTGCCATCAGCCCAGGGTCCGATGGCTACACCTTC. It encodes CAISPGSDGYTF.